Shown below are 17 T cell receptor beta chains from a single sample sequenced in a study of cytomegalovirus exposure and HLA in healthy donors. Primers for the PCR totalled 60 Vbeta and 13 Jbeta. The repertoire was sequenced with immunoSEQ multiplex PCR; TCRdb's copy has only in-frame clones and lacks some. This sample has more than 80,000 clones, with 78% found just once. Sequenced material: PBMCs. Receptors were obtained from a woman aged 40 to 49 in good health and CMV-seropositive.

V usage is TRBV10-3 and J usage is TRBJ1-5, with D unresolved. Germline lookup yields CDR1 ENHRY and CDR2 SYGVKD. The ends were cut back, 7 bases at V and 2 bases at J, with 9 bases in the middle. The length of the CDR3 is 13 residues. CDR3 protein: CAITEGRNQPQHF. The CDR3 nucleotides are TGTGCCATCACGGAGGGTCGCAATCAGCCCCAGCATTTT.

J is TRBJ2-1 and V is TRBV11-3; a possible D gene is TRBD1 (6 bases). The length of the CDR3 is 15 residues. Trimming left V 2 bases short and J 2 bases short, with 10 bases between. Germline V CDR1 and CDR2: SGHNT, YENEEA. CDR3 amino acids: CASSLTGRTYNEQFF. The CDR3 coding sequence is TGTGCCAGCAGCTTAACAGGGCGGACCTACAATGAGCAGTTCTTC.

V gene TRBV18 combines with J gene TRBJ2-5; no definite D call. CDR1 is KGHSH, CDR2 LQKENI, per germline. Between the trimmed V and J ends, which lost 6 bases and 3 bases, there was a span of 11 bases. CDR3 length equals 13 residues. The DNA of the CDR3 is TGTGCCAGCTCCTTCGACCAGGAAGAGACCCAGTACTTC. It is translated as CASSFDQEETQYF.

This chain links TRBV6-1 with TRBJ1-5; the match to TRBD1 covers 9 bases. The germline V gene encodes CDR1 MNHNS and CDR2 SASEGT. The trim removed 4 bases at V and 4 bases at J, leaving 5 bases unmatched. The CDR3 extends over 15 amino acids. The CDR3 sequence: CASSAWTGENQPQHF. The CDR3 DNA sequence: TGTGCCAGCAGTGCCTGGACAGGGGAAAATCAGCCCCAGCATTTT.

V is TRBV19 and J is TRBJ2-1, with 10 bases lining up with TRBD2. CDR3 length equals 14 residues. Trimming removed 4 bases from V and 8 bases from J; junction bases left unmatched: 5. CDR1 and CDR2 (germline): LNHDA, SQIVND (reference sequence). The CDR3 loop is CASSKASGSDEQFF. The CDR3 region has the DNA TGTGCCAGTAGTAAGGCTAGCGGGAGTGATGAGCAGTTCTTC. The variable domain in full, completed from reference TRBV19 and TRBJ2-1, reads DGGITQSPKYLFRKEGQNVTLSCEQNLNHDAMYWYRQDPGQGLRLIYYSQIVNDFQKGDIAEGYSVSREKKESFPLTVTSAQKNPTAFYLCASSKASGSDEQFFGPGTRLTVL.

V usage is TRBV6-5 and J usage is TRBJ2-3, with D perhaps matching TRBD1 (6 bases). The V and J ends lost 6 bases and 2 bases respectively, with 15 bases between them. CDR3 size: 15 residues. Per the germline V gene, CDR1 is MNHEY and CDR2 is SVGAGI. The CDR3 coding sequence is TGTGCCAGCAGCAGACAGGTGCATAACACAGATACGCAGTATTTT. It yields the protein CASSRQVHNTDTQYF.

The chain uses TRBV5-1 and TRBJ2-1, with 9 bases aligning to TRBD2. The J segment lost 5 bases and the V segment lost 2 bases, leaving 5 bases of the junction unmatched. This CDR3 has 15 residues. From germline, CDR1 is SGHRS and CDR2 YFSETQ. The CDR3 reads CASSLLAGNDNEQFF. CDR3 nucleotide sequence: TGCGCCAGCAGCTTACTAGCGGGCAACGACAATGAGCAGTTCTTC.

This clone turned up a few times. The chain couples TRBV6-5 to TRBJ1-6, with D unresolved. Germline CDR1 is MNHEY and CDR2 is SVGAGI. The CDR3 totals 13 residues. The ends were cut back, 2 bases at V and 6 bases at J, with 5 bases in the middle. CDR3 region: CASSYEVNSPLHF. Here the CDR3 DNA reads TGTGCCAGCAGTTACGAGGTTAATTCACCCCTCCACTTT.

This chain connects TRBV6-1 to TRBJ2-2; D remains unclear. This CDR3 is built from 12 residues. The V end lost 10 bases, the J end lost 8 bases, and 14 bases lay between the germline ends. Germline V gene data show CDR1 as MNHNS and CDR2 as SASEGT. CDR3 nucleotides: TGTGCCATTAGACTGCGTGGTGGGGAGCTGTTTTTT. Translated: CAIRLRGGELFF.

The chain has TRBV9 and TRBJ1-2; 9 nucleotides line up with TRBD1. The CDR3 is 17 amino acids. CDR1 is SGDLS and CDR2 is YYNGEE in the germline V gene. V dropped 3 bases and J dropped 3; count of bases not matched to a gene: 12. CDR3 in amino acids: CASSAGQGGGGDYGYTF. The CDR3 bases are TGTGCCAGCAGCGCGGGACAGGGTGGGGGGGGTGACTATGGCTACACCTTC. Based on the CDR3 plus reference TRBV9 and TRBJ1-2, the full variable domain is DSGVTQTPKHLITATGQRVTLRCSPRSGDLSVYWYQQSLDQGLQFLIQYYNGEERAKGNILERFSAQQFPDLHSELNLSSLELGDSALYFCASSAGQGGGGDYGYTFGSGTRLTVV.

The chain employs TRBV13 and TRBJ2-1; 13 positions agree with TRBD2. Trimming at V came to 4 bases and at J to 6 bases, leaving 3 bases not matched to a gene. The CDR3 extends over 15 amino acids. Germline loops: CDR1 PRHDT, CDR2 FYEKMQ (reference sequence). Here the CDR3 reads CASSWGLAGFNEQFF. CDR3 nucleotides: TGTGCCAGCAGCTGGGGACTAGCGGGATTCAATGAGCAGTTCTTC.

The chain employs TRBV5-4 and TRBJ2-3; 7 bases match TRBD2. The CDR3 sequence is 14 residues long. V gave up 4 bases and J gave up 0 bases; unmatched junction bases: 2. CDR1 is SGHNT, CDR2 YYREEE, per germline (reference sequence). Here the CDR3 DNA reads TGTGCCAGCAGCCCAGCGGGGAGCACAGATACGCAGTATTTT. Residues: CASSPAGSTDTQYF. Combining the CDR3 with reference TRBV5-4 and TRBJ2-3 gives the whole variable domain ETGVTQSPTHLIKTRGQQVTLRCSSQSGHNTVSWYQQALGQGPQFIFQYYREEENGRGNFPPRFSGLQFPNYSSELNVNALELDDSALYLCASSPAGSTDTQYFGPGTRLTVL.

This clone was seen more than once but under ten times. This rearrangement joins TRBV29-1 to TRBJ2-1, with a tentative D call TRBD1 (5 bases). Trimming took 8 bases from V and 5 from J, leaving 19 bases between them. This CDR3 is built from 14 residues. In germline, CDR1 is SQVTM, CDR2 ANQGSEA. This CDR3 is CSTSRQLDHNEQFF. CDR3 DNA sequence: TGCAGCACTTCCCGACAGTTGGATCACAATGAGCAGTTCTTC.

The chain employs TRBV29-1 and TRBJ1-2; 9 bases fit TRBD1. V was pared by 3 bases and J by 12 bases, with 2 bases of the junction left unmatched. Looked up from germline, CDR1 is SQVTM and CDR2 is ANQGSEA. The CDR3 spans 10 residues. The CDR3 region is CSVDDRGDTF. The CDR3 nucleotides are TGCAGCGTTGATGACAGGGGGGACACCTTC. Filled out from reference TRBV29-1 and TRBJ1-2, the complete variable domain reads SAVISQKPSRDICQRGTSLTIQCQVDSQVTMMFWYRQQPGQSLTLIATANQGSEATYESGFVIDKFPISRPNLTFSTLTVSNMSPEDSSIYLCSVDDRGDTFGSGTRLTVV.

Note on this clone: A read error may account for a junction end that differs from germline. This rearrangement joins TRBV5-4 to TRBJ2-7; 8 nucleotides line up with TRBD2. The germline V gene has CDR1 SGHNT and CDR2 YYREEE (reference sequence). The CDR3 has 14 amino acids. CDR3 DNA sequence: TGTGCCAGCAGCTTATGGGGTGGTAGTGGGACTAGAGGCTTC. This sequence encodes CASSLWGGSGTRGF. Full variable domain (outside the CDR3, taken from reference TRBV5-4 and TRBJ2-7): ETGVTQSPTHLIKTRGQQVTLRCSSQSGHNTVSWYQQALGQGPQFIFQYYREEENGRGNFPPRFSGLQFPNYSSELNVNALELDDSALYLCASSLWGGSGTRGFGPGTRLTVT.

This clone occurred a few times. The V gene is TRBV30, the J gene TRBJ2-6; perhaps TRBD1 as D (6 bases). In germline, CDR1 is GTSNPN, CDR2 SVGIG (reference sequence). With 0 bases removed from V and 1 base from J, the gap between germline ends came to 10 bases. The CDR3 loop spans 16 amino acids. The CDR3 DNA follows: TGTGCCTGGAGTGTACCAACAGGGTCTGGGGCCAACGTCCTGACTTTC. Protein sequence: CAWSVPTGSGANVLTF. The variable domain in full, with the rest retrieved from reference TRBV30 and TRBJ2-6, is SQTIHQWPATLVQPVGSPLSLECTVEGTSNPNLYWYRQAAGRGLQLLFYSVGIGQISSEVPQNLSASRPQDRQFILSSKKLLLSDSGFYLCAWSVPTGSGANVLTFGAGSRLTVL.

The rearrangement joins TRBV7-9 to TRBJ2-5; 11 bases agree with TRBD2. Germline CDR1 SEHNR, CDR2 FQNEAQ (reference sequence). J gave up 4 bases and V 4 bases, and 14 bases lay outside the gene matches. The CDR3 has 18 residues. The DNA of the CDR3 is TGTGCCAGCAGCTCAAAAAAGGGACTAGCGGAGAAGGGAGAGACCCAGTACTTC. It encodes CASSSKKGLAEKGETQYF.